A single sample gave rise to the 16 T cell receptor beta chains below, sequenced in a study of glioma-infiltrating T cells. TCR alpha and beta CDR3 regions were amplified from RNA using iRepertoire nested multiplex PCR. One entry per CDR3 protein results from TCRdb running MiXCR on the multiplex PCR reads. Among 100,000 to 150,000 distinct CDR3 sequences listed, roughly 23% were seen once. Material: glioma tissue, nonneoplastic brain tissue, or PBMCs (not recorded which). The receptors were sampled from a human donor with low-grade glioma or glioblastoma, undergoing nonglioma brain surgery, or in good health (not recorded which).

This clonotype was detected only a few times. The chain employs TRBV5-1 and TRBJ2-5; D is undetermined. Trimming stripped 5 bases from V and 4 bases from J, with 6 bases between. Germline V gene sequence: CDR1 SGHRS, CDR2 YFSETQ. The CDR3 is 11 amino acids. CDR3 nucleotides: TGCGCCAGCAGAGAAGCAGAGACCCAGTACTTC. The encoded protein is CASREAETQYF.

V and J are TRBV11-1 and TRBJ2-1; the D gene is possibly TRBD2 (6 bases). The CDR3 spans 12 residues. Per the germline V gene, CDR1 is SGHAT and CDR2 is FQDESV (reference sequence). V lost 5 bases and J lost 13, with 15 bases in between. CDR3 amino acids: CASSRDSLGQFF. For the CDR3, the DNA is TGTGCCAGCAGCCGGGACTCGCTTGGACAGTTCTTC.

To note about this clonotype: Since a much larger clone is just one base distant, this may be a read error. V and J are TRBV7-9 and TRBJ2-2; D might be TRBD1 (5 bases). This CDR3 is 16 amino acids long. CDR1 and CDR2 from the germline V gene are SEHNR and FQNEAQ (reference sequence). V was pared by 5 bases and J by 2 bases, with 15 bases between. CDR3 residues: CASSRFRQRNTGELFF. The DNA for the CDR3 is TGTGCCAGCAGCCGATTCAGACAGAGAAACACCGGGGAGCTGTTTTTT.

This clonotype was recorded many times. CDR3 residues: CASSFRATTGPDTQYF. The CDR3 DNA reads TGTGCCAGCAGTTTCCGGGCTACAACGGGGCCAGATACGCAGTATTTT. The chain joins TRBV12-3 or TRBV12-4 to TRBJ2-3, with D possibly being TRBD1 or TRBD2 (5 bases each). V lost 3 bases and J 4 bases, leaving 17 bases between the germline ends. This CDR3 contains 16 residues.

V gene TRBV29-1 combines with J gene TRBJ1-1; D is undetermined. The CDR3 contains 13 residues. Germline V gene data show CDR1 as SQVTM and CDR2 as ANQGSEA. Trimming stripped 4 bases from V and 4 bases from J, with 13 bases between. The CDR3 spells CSVAVTVGTEAFF. The DNA for the CDR3 is TGCAGCGTTGCTGTCACGGTGGGCACTGAAGCTTTCTTT.

This clonotype was seen at least ten times. The chain joins TRBV28 to TRBJ1-1; TRBD1 aligns across 8 bases. V dropped 6 bases and J dropped 6; count of bases not matched to a gene: 12. Germline CDR1 MDHEN, CDR2 SYDVKM. This CDR3 is 15 amino acids long. The CDR3 reads CASRGGGTGRAEAFF. The CDR3 DNA reads as TGTGCCAGCAGAGGGGGGGGGACAGGCAGGGCTGAAGCTTTCTTT.

Many counts were recorded for this clonotype. The chain combines TRBV4-2 with TRBJ1-2; weak D call: TRBD1 (6 bases). The CDR3 spans 16 residues. Trimming removed 1 base from V and 6 bases from J, with 18 bases in between. Germline values: CDR1 LGHNA, CDR2 YNFKEQ. The CDR3 loop reads CASSQGMNREGNGYTF. The CDR3 coding sequence is TGTGCCAGCAGCCAAGGAATGAACAGGGAAGGGAATGGCTACACCTTC.

At least ten counts were recorded for this clonotype. The chain employs TRBV2 and TRBJ2-1, with a tentative D call TRBD2 (5 bases). CDR1 and CDR2 from the germline V gene are SNHLY and FYNNEI. V dropped 4 bases and J dropped 10 bases, with 14 bases sitting between them. The CDR3 contains 13 residues. In DNA form, the CDR3 reads TGTGCCAGCAGTGTAGTGGGAGAGGGCGAGCAGTTCTTC. Protein product: CASSVVGEGEQFF.

The sample holds many counts of this clonotype. The junction does not match germline at one end; this may be a read error. The chain carries TRBV6-1 and TRBJ2-7; maybe TRBD2 (6 bases). CDR1 is MNHNS and CDR2 is SASEGT in the germline V gene. The CDR3 has 13 residues. CDR3 protein: CASSQASGTEQYF. DNA for the CDR3: TGTGCCAGCAGTCAAGCATCCGGGACTGAGCAGTACTTC.

This chain links TRBV7-9 with TRBJ2-7; 7 bases align to TRBD1. The CDR3 contains 16 residues. The V and J ends lost 5 bases and 0 bases, in that order; junction bases with no gene match: 10. CDR1 is SEHNR, CDR2 FQNEAQ, per germline (reference sequence). CDR3 in amino acids: CASSTGFGTDSYEQYF. CDR3 sequence (DNA): TGTGCCAGCAGCACAGGGTTCGGGACAGACTCCTACGAGCAGTACTTC.

This clonotype came up many times. V and J are TRBV27 and TRBJ2-4; TRBD2 agrees at 7 bases. Germline V CDR1 and CDR2: MNHEY, SMNVEV (reference sequence). This CDR3 spans 14 amino acids. V lost 2 bases to trimming and J lost 6 bases; unmatched junction nucleotides: 4. Here the CDR3 DNA reads TGTGCCAGCAGTTTAAGGCGGGAGACAAACATTCAGTACTTC. As protein: CASSLRRETNIQYF.

In this sample, this clonotype turned up once. Germline and junction disagree at one end, which may indicate a read error. The chain combines TRBV27 with TRBJ2-7; maybe TRBD2 (5 bases). Germline V gene sequence: CDR1 MNHEY, CDR2 SMNVEV (reference sequence). The CDR3 extends over 14 amino acids. The CDR3: CASSWSGVGYERYF. The CDR3 coding sequence is TGTGCCAGCAGTTGGTCCGGGGTCGGCTACGAGCGGTACTTC.

Remarks on this clonotype: With a much larger clone just one base away, this may be a read error. The rearrangement links TRBV12-3 or TRBV12-4 to TRBJ2-3; D is unresolved. The CDR3 has 11 residues. The CDR3, as DNA: TGTACCAGCAGTATGATCGATACGCAGTATTTT. It yields the protein CTSSMIDTQYF.

Ten or more counts support this clonotype. V usage is TRBV28 and J usage is TRBJ1-3; no reliable D call. Germline lookup yields CDR1 MDHEN and CDR2 SYDVKM. V was shortened by 2 bases and J by 0 bases, with 14 bases between the two germline ends. CDR3 length: 17 residues. The CDR3 region is CASSLGGAQDSGNTIYF. The CDR3 DNA reads TGTGCCAGCAGTTTAGGTGGTGCGCAGGACTCTGGAAACACCATATATTTT.

The V gene is TRBV5-6, the J gene TRBJ1-1; no definite D call. Germline CDR1 is SGHDT and CDR2 is YYEEEE. The germline V and J ends were trimmed by 2 bases and 5 bases, with 4 bases remaining between them. This CDR3 contains 11 residues. CDR3 in amino acids: CASSFETEAFF. CDR3 nucleotides: TGTGCCAGCAGCTTTGAGACTGAAGCTTTCTTT. The full variable domain, its missing parts supplied by reference TRBV5-6 and TRBJ1-1, is DAGVTQSPTHLIKTRGQQVTLRCSPKSGHDTVSWYQQALGQGPQFIFQYYEEEERQRGNFPDRFSGHQFPNYSSELNVNALLLGDSALYLCASSFETEAFFGQGTRLTVV.

The rearrangement uses TRBV6-1 and TRBJ1-2; the D gene is possibly TRBD1 (6 bases). Per the germline V gene, CDR1 is MNHNS and CDR2 is SASEGT. Trimming left V 5 bases short and J 4 bases short, with 26 bases between. CDR3 size: 18 residues. The CDR3 DNA reads as TGTGCCAGCAGTCGTACAGGGAAAGGGGGTGCCGCTGGCTATGGCTACACCTTC. It codes for CASSRTGKGGAAGYGYTF.